The next 15 T cell receptor beta chains were all read from a single sample in a study of blood T cells in healthy people across ages. Alongside a J-beta primer mix, a sample-barcoded 5' primer served in a second PCR lasting about 7 to 11 cycles. From the 5' RACE reads, TCRdb called clonotypes with MiXCR, one entry per CDR3 protein. This sample has 750,000 to 950,000 distinct CDR3 sequences, with roughly 29% found just once. The same specimen was also included in a second study, on T cells of mothers and their children.

The sample comprised blood. The receptors were gathered from a woman between 40 and 55 years old in good health.

This clonotype occurred a few times. The V gene is TRBV20-1, the J gene TRBJ2-7, with 10 bases fitting TRBD1. CDR3 size: 16 residues. The J segment lost 4 bases and the V segment lost 3 bases, leaving 12 bases of the junction unmatched. Per the germline V gene, CDR1 is DFQATT and CDR2 is SNEGSKA (reference sequence). This CDR3 reads CSARDRLRDRGYEQYF. The CDR3 DNA sequence: TGCAGTGCTAGGGACAGACTCCGGGACAGGGGTTACGAGCAGTACTTC.

This clonotype was picked up a small number of times. The V call is TRBV7-2, the J call TRBJ2-3, with D perhaps TRBD1 (5 bases). The CDR3 totals 17 residues. Germline values: CDR1 SGHTA, CDR2 FQGNSA. Trimming pared 5 bases from V and 3 bases from J, leaving 21 bases between. CDR3 protein: CASSLRLRVVGTDTQYF. The DNA of the CDR3 is TGTGCCAGCAGCCTCAGACTCAGGGTCGTAGGGACAGATACGCAGTATTTT.

This clonotype was observed a handful of times. The gene calls are TRBV10-3 and TRBJ2-2; possible D gene TRBD1, 8 bases. This CDR3 region has 17 residues. Germline lookup yields CDR1 ENHRY and CDR2 SYGVKD. Trimming pared 9 bases from V and 3 bases from J, leaving 23 bases between. CDR3 sequence (DNA): TGTGCCATTATACCGGACACAACAGGGGGGGACACCGGGGAGCTGTTTTTT. It translates to CAIIPDTTGGDTGELFF.

This clonotype showed up many times. This rearrangement joins TRBV10-3 to TRBJ1-1; D ambiguous. V gave up 5 bases and J gave up 1 base, with 8 bases separating them. The CDR3 loop spans 13 amino acids. CDR1 and CDR2 from the germline V gene are ENHRY and SYGVKD. CDR3 amino acids: CAISTYENTEAFF. CDR3 DNA sequence: TGTGCCATCAGTACTTACGAGAACACTGAAGCTTTCTTT.

The chain joins TRBV20-1 to TRBJ2-3, with 10 bases aligning to TRBD2. The CDR3 spans 17 residues. The germline V gene encodes CDR1 DFQATT and CDR2 SNEGSKA (reference sequence). The J segment lost 8 bases and the V segment lost 1 base, leaving 15 bases of the junction unmatched. CDR3 loop: CSARGPLTSGEAGTQYF. The CDR3 nucleotides read TGCAGTGCTAGAGGACCTCTTACTAGCGGGGAGGCGGGTACGCAGTATTTT.

This clonotype has ten or more counts. The chain joins TRBV15 to TRBJ2-5; D gene uncertain. Germline V lookup: CDR1 LNHNV, CDR2 YYDKDF (reference sequence). The CDR3 is 15 amino acids. Between the trimmed V and J ends, which lost 0 bases and 2 bases, there was a span of 10 bases. For the CDR3, the DNA is TGTGCCACCAGCAGAGACCGGCTGATTCAAGAGACCCAGTACTTC. It specifies CATSRDRLIQETQYF.

The genes are TRBV29-1 and TRBJ2-2, with no clear D. Germline V lookup: CDR1 SQVTM, CDR2 ANQGSEA. The CDR3 totals 12 residues. Trimming took off 8 bases at V and 4 bases at J, with 11 bases between the two ends. CDR3 loop: CSIMDATGELFF. CDR3 DNA sequence: TGCAGCATTATGGACGCCACCGGGGAGCTGTTTTTT.

In the case of this clonotype: One junction end does not reproduce the germline sequence, and a read error may be involved. The chain employs TRBV6-2 or TRBV6-3 and TRBJ1-2, with D tentatively TRBD1 (6 bases). Looked up from germline, CDR1 is MNHEY and CDR2 is SVGEGT. The CDR3 contains 15 residues. The chain's CDR3 is CASNYLLTGPDGYTF. The CDR3 DNA sequence: TGTGCCAGCAATTACCTGCTTACAGGGCCCGATGGCTACACCTTC.

The V gene is TRBV6-5, the J gene TRBJ1-1; D gene ambiguous. V lost 0 bases to trimming and J lost 5 bases, with 13 bases between them. The CDR3 consists of 15 residues. Per germline, CDR1 MNHEY and CDR2 SVGAGI. The DNA of the CDR3 is TGTGCCAGCAGTTACTCGAATCGGAGGAGTACTGAAGCTTTCTTT. Amino acids: CASSYSNRRSTEAFF.

V usage is TRBV27 and J usage is TRBJ2-7, with TRBD2 as a possible D gene (6 bases). V gave up 7 bases and J gave up 2 bases, with 15 bases separating them. This CDR3 spans 14 amino acids. Germline CDR1 reads MNHEY; CDR2 reads SMNVEV (reference sequence). As DNA, the CDR3 is TGTGCCAGCACTAATAGCGGTCCTACCTACGAGCAGTACTTC. It translates to CASTNSGPTYEQYF.

The rearrangement links TRBV6-2 or TRBV6-3 to TRBJ1-1; D may be TRBD1 (5 bases). Germline-derived CDR1 and CDR2 are MNHEY and SVGEGT. CDR3 size: 14 residues. Trimming removed 8 bases from V and 4 bases from J, with 17 bases in between. The DNA for the CDR3 is TGTGCCAGCGGTCATTCCCCTGGGACCACTGAAGCTTTCTTT. Its protein product is CASGHSPGTTEAFF.

The chain carries TRBV29-1 and TRBJ1-1; D is unresolved. CDR3 size: 14 residues. Trimming cost V 7 bases and J 5 bases, with 20 bases left between them. Germline CDR1 and CDR2: SQVTM and ANQGSEA. The CDR3 sequence: CSARTIVKVTEAFF. DNA of the CDR3: TGCAGCGCCCGAACCATCGTGAAAGTGACTGAAGCTTTCTTT.

As for this clonotype: A much larger clonotype is one base distant, so this may be a read error. The CDR3 DNA reads TGCAGTGCTAGAAGGACTAGCGGGGGATTTAACAATGAGCAGTACTTC. Its translation: CSARRTSGGFNNEQYF. The V gene is TRBV20-1, the J gene TRBJ2-7; 13 bases fit TRBD2. Losses at the gene ends were 2 bases for V and 7 bases for J; bases not matched to a gene: 11. Germline V CDR1 and CDR2: DFQATT, SNEGSKA (reference sequence). The CDR3 contains 16 residues.

This clonotype was counted ten times or more. The rearrangement links TRBV7-9 to TRBJ1-2, with 9 bases that match TRBD1. From germline, CDR1 is SEHNR and CDR2 FQNEAQ (reference sequence). The V gene end was trimmed by 3 bases and the J gene end by 8 bases; junction bases not matched to a gene: 10. This CDR3 contains 15 residues. This chain's CDR3 is CASSFTGTGRDGYTF. The CDR3 DNA follows: TGTGCCAGCAGCTTTACCGGGACAGGGAGAGACGGCTACACCTTC. Full variable domain (missing parts from reference TRBV7-9 and TRBJ1-2): DTGVSQNPRHKITKRGQNVTFRCDPISEHNRLYWYRQTLGQGPEFLTYFQNEAQLEKSRLLSDRFSAERPKGSFSTLEIQRTEQGDSAMYLCASSFTGTGRDGYTFGSGTRLTVV.

This clonotype was counted only a few times. Germline is not matched at one junction end, which may reflect a read error. The chain employs TRBV11-3 and TRBJ2-1; D is perhaps TRBD1 (6 bases). The germline CDR1 and CDR2 sequences are SGHNT and YENEEA. This CDR3 region has 15 residues. The chain's CDR3 is CAGSLGQGSYNEQFF. CDR3 bases: TGTGCCGGCAGCCTGGGGCAGGGGTCCTACAATGAGCAGTTCTTC.